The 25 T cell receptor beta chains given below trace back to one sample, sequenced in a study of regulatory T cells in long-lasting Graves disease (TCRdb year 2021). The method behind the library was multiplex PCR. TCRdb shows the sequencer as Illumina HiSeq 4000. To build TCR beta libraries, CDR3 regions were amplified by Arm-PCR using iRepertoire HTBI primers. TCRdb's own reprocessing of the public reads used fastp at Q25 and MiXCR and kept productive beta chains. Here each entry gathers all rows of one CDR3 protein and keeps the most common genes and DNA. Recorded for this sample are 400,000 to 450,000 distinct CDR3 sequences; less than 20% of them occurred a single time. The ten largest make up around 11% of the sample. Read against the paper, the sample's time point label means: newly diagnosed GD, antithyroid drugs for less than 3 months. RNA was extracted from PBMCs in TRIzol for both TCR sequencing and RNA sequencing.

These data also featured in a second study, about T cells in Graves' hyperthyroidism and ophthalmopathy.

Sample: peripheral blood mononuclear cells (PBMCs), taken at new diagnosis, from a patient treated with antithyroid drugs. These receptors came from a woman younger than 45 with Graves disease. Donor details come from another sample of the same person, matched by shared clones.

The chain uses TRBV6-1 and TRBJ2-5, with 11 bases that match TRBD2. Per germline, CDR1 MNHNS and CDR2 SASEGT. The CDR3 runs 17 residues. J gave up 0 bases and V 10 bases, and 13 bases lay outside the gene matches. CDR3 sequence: CATSITSGRPNQETQYF. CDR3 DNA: TGTGCCACCTCGATCACTAGCGGGAGACCAAACCAAGAGACCCAGTACTTC.

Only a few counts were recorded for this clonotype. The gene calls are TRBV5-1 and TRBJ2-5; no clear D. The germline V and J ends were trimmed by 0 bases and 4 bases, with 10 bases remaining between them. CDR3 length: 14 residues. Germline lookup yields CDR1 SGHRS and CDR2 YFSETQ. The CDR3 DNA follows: TGCGCCAGCAGCTTGGCCCCTGATGGAGAGACCCAGTACTTC. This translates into CASSLAPDGETQYF.

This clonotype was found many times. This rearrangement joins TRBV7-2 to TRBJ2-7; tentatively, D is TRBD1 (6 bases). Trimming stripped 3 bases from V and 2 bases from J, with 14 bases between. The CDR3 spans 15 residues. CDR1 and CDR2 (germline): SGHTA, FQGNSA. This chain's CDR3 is CASSFDPTGTYEQYF. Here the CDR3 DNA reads TGTGCCAGCAGCTTCGACCCGACAGGCACCTACGAGCAGTACTTC.

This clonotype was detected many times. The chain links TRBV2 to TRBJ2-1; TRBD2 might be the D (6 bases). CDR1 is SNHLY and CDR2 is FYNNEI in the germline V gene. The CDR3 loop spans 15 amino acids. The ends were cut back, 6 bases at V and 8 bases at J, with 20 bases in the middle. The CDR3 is CASSPPRLGGDEQFF. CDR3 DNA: TGTGCCAGCAGCCCCCCGAGACTAGGAGGCGATGAGCAGTTCTTC.

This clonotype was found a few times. The CDR3 bases are TGTGCCAGCGACAGAGTCGGGACAGTAGATACCGGGGAGCTGTTTTTT. Residues: CASDRVGTVDTGELFF. The genes are TRBV19 and TRBJ2-2, with 7 bases aligning to TRBD1. The CDR3 consists of 16 residues. With 9 bases clipped from V and 5 bases from J, the junction kept 15 bases outside the gene matches. Per the germline V gene, CDR1 is LNHDA and CDR2 is SQIVND (reference sequence).

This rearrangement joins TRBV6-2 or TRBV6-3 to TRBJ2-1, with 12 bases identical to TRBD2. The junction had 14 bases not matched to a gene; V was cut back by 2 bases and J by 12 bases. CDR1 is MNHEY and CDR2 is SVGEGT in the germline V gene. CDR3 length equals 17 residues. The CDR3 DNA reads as TGTGCCAGCAGTTACGCGAAACTGACTAGCGGGGGAATAACGCAGTTCTTC. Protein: CASSYAKLTSGGITQFF.

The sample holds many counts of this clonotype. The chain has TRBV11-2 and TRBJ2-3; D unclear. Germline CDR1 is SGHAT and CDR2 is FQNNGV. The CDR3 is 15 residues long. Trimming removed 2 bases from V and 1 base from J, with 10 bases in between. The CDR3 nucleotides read TGTGCCAGCAGCTTAAAAATGGGTCGCACAGATACGCAGTATTTT. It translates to CASSLKMGRTDTQYF. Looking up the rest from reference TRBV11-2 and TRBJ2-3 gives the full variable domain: EAGVAQSPRYKIIEKRQSVAFWCNPISGHATLYWYQQILGQGPKLLIQFQNNGVVDDSQLPKDRFSAERLKGVDSTLKIQPAKLEDSAVYLCASSLKMGRTDTQYFGPGTRLTVL.

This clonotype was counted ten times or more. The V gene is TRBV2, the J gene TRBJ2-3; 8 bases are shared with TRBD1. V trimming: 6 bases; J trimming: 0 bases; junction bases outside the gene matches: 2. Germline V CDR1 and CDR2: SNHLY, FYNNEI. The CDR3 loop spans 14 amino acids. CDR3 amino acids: CASRQGASTDTQYF. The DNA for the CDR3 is TGTGCCAGCAGGCAGGGGGCGAGCACAGATACGCAGTATTTT.

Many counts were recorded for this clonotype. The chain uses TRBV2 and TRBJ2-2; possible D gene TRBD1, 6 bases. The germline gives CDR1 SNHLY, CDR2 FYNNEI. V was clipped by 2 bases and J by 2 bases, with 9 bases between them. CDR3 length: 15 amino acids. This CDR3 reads CASSEWGPNTGELFF. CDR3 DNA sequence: TGTGCCAGCAGTGAATGGGGGCCTAACACCGGGGAGCTGTTTTTT. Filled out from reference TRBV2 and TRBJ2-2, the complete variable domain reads EPEVTQTPSHQVTQMGQEVILRCVPISNHLYFYWYRQILGQKVEFLVSFYNNEISEKSEIFDDQFSVERPDGSNFTLKIRSTKLEDSAMYFCASSEWGPNTGELFFGEGSRLTVL.

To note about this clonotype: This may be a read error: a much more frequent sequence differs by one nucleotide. The CDR3 here is CASSDGAGYTF. CDR3 bases: TGTGCCAGCAGTGATGGGGCTGGCTACACCTTC. The J gene is TRBJ1-2, the V gene TRBV12-3 or TRBV12-4, with D possibly matching TRBD1 (5 bases). Trimming removed 5 bases at V and 7 bases at J, with 8 bases between. The CDR3 has 11 residues.

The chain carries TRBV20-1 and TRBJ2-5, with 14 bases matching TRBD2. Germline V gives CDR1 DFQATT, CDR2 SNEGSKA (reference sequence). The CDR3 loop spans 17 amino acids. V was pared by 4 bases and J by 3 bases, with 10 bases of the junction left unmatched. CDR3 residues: CSAKRLAGGANKETQYF. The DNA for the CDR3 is TGCAGTGCTAAAAGACTAGCGGGAGGGGCGAACAAAGAGACCCAGTACTTC.

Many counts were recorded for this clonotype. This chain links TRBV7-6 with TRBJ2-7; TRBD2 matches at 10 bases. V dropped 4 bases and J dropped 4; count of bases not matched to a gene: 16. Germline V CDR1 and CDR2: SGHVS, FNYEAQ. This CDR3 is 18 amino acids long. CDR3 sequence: CASSSLGGRLAGEYEQYF. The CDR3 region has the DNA TGTGCCAGCAGCTCGTTGGGGGGGCGCCTAGCGGGAGAGTACGAGCAGTACTTC.

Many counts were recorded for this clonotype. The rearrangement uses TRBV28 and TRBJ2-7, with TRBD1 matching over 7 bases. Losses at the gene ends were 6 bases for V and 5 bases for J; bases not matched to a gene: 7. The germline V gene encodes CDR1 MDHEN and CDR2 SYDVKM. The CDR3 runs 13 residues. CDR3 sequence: CASSWTGRDEQYF. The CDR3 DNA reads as TGTGCCAGCAGCTGGACAGGTCGCGACGAGCAGTACTTC.

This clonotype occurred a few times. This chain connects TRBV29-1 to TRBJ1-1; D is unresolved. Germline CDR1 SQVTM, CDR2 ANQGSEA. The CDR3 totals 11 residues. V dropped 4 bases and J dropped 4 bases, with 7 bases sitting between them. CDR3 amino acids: CSVVRPTEAFF. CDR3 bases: TGCAGCGTTGTTAGACCCACTGAAGCTTTCTTT.

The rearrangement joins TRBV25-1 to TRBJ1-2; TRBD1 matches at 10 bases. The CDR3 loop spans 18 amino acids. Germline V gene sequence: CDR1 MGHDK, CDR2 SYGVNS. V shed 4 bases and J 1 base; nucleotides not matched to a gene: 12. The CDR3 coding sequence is TGTGCCAGCAGTGGGAATTCCGGGACAGGGGCCGGTAACTATGGCTACACCTTC. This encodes CASSGNSGTGAGNYGYTF.

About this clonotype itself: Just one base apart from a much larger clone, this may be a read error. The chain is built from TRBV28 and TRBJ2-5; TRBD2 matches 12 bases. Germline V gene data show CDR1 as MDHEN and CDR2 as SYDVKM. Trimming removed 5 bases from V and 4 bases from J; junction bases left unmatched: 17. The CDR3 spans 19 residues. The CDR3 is CASSKTSGRYPTTRETQYF. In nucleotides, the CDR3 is TGTGCCAGCAGTAAAACTAGCGGGAGGTACCCTACCACCCGAGAGACCCAGTACTTC.

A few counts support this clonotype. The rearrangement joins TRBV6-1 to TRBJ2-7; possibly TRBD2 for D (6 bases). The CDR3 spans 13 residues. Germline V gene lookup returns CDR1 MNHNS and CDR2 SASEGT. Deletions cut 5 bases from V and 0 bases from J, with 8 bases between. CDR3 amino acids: CASSKDYSYEQYF. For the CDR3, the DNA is TGTGCCAGCAGTAAGGACTACTCCTACGAGCAGTACTTC.

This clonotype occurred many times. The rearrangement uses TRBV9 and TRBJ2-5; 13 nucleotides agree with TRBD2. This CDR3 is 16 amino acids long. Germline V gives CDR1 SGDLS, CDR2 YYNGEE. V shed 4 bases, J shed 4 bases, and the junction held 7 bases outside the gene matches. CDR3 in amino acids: CASSTGLAGVGETQYF. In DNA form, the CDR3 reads TGTGCCAGCAGCACAGGACTAGCGGGAGTGGGAGAGACCCAGTACTTC.

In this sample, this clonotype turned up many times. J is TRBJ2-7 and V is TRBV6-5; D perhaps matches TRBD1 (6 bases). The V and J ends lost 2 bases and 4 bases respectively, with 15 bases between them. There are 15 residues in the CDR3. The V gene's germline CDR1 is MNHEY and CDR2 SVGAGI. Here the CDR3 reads CASSYRAGERYEQYF. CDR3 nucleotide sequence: TGTGCCAGCAGTTACCGGGCAGGGGAAAGGTACGAGCAGTACTTC.

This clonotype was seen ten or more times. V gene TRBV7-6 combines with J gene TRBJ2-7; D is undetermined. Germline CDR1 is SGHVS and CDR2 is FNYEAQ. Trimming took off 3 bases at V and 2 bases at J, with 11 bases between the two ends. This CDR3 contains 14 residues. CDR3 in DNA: TGTGCCAGCAGCTTGTCCTTGGGTACCTACGAGCAGTACTTC. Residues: CASSLSLGTYEQYF.

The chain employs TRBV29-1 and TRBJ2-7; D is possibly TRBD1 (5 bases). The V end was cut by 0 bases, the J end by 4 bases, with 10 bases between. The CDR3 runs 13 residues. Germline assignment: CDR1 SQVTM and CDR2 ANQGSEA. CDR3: CSVEEGRPYEQYF. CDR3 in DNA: TGCAGCGTTGAAGAGGGGCGTCCATACGAGCAGTACTTC.

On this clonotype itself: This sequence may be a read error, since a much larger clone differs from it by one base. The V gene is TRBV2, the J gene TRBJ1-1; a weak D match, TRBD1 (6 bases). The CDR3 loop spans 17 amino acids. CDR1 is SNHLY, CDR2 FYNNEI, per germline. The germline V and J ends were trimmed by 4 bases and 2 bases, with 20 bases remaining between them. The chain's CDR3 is CASSVVRGAGKNTEAFF. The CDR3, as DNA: TGTGCCAGCAGTGTTGTACGGGGGGCTGGGAAAAACACTGAAGCTTTCTTT.

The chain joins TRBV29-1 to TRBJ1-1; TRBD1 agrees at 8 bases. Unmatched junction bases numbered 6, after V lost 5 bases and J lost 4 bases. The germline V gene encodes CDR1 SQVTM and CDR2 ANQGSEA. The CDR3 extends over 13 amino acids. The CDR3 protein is CSVTGTGGTEAFF. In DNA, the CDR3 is TGCAGCGTTACCGGGACAGGCGGCACTGAAGCTTTCTTT.

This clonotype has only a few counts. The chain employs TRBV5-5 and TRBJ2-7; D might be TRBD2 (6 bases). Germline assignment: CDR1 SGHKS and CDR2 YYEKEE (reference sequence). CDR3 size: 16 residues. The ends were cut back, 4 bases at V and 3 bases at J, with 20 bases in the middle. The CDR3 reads CASSGGFDIQIYEQYF. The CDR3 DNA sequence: TGTGCCAGCAGCGGGGGGTTCGACATCCAAATCTACGAGCAGTACTTC.

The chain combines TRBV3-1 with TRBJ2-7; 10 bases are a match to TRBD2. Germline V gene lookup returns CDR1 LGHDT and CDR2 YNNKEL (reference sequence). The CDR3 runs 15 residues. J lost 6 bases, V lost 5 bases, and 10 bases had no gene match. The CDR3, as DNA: TGTGCCAGCAGCTACCGGACTAGCGGCTCTAGCGAGCAGTACTTC. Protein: CASSYRTSGSSEQYF.